These T cell receptor beta chains were read from a single sample in a study of T-cell reconstitution after alpha-beta-depleted transplantation in children. Using its own MiXCR run on the PCR reads, TCRdb lists one record per CDR3 protein. Here the sample spans 450,000 to 500,000 distinct CDR3 sequences, around 12% being singletons. The starting material was PBMCs from the stem cell graft donor, obtained from the stem cell graft. The receptors were gathered from a human donor who donated a stem cell graft to a child with combined immunodeficiency. The conserved cysteine and the conserved F or W are not part of the CDR3 here. The order of the fields is J gene, V gene, clone size, CDR3 protein. Not every row has a clone size; where given, it reads once, few, many or a size class.

TRBJ2-5 | TRBV6-1 | - | ASSHQGQGAVQTQY
TRBJ2-1 | TRBV27 | few | ASSSPLVRAYNEQF
TRBJ2-7 | TRBV5-1 | few | ASSLVGEGRYEQY
TRBJ1-2 | TRBV29-1 | - | SIPEVDSYGYT
TRBJ2-7 | TRBV10-2 | few | ASSYTTGSSYEQY
TRBJ2-2 | TRBV4-3 | - | ASSQELLGSGELF
TRBJ1-2 | TRBV4-2 | - | ASSQDLGDGYT
TRBJ2-7 | TRBV7-8 | - | ASSVSSSGSDYEQY
TRBJ2-7 | TRBV12-3/TRBV12-4 | many | ASSPGPLFSYEQY
TRBJ2-1 | TRBV6-1 | many | ASTPTEAAYNEQF
TRBJ2-5 | TRBV7-9 | few | ASSLAGDRVEETQY
TRBJ2-5 | TRBV15 | few | ATRAADQTLRETQY
TRBJ2-7 | TRBV12-3/TRBV12-4 | - | ASSLEGGGVAYEQY
TRBJ2-2 | TRBV19 | - | ASSTGLASTGELF
TRBJ1-6 | TRBV13 | few | ASSLEGDSYNSPLH
TRBJ2-2 | TRBV5-6 | - | ASSPDPGLADTGELF
TRBJ2-1 | TRBV24-1 | - | ATSSPWGQKF
TRBJ2-3 | TRBV5-1 | many | ASSPGSASTDTQY
TRBJ1-4 | TRBV5-4 | - | ASSPGQGATNEKLF
TRBJ2-1 | TRBV6-2/TRBV6-3 | few | ASSYIMVGGTYNEQF
TRBJ2-3 | TRBV25-1 | - | ASSESASGGARDTQY
TRBJ2-1 | TRBV5-1 | - | AGRGPDNEQF
TRBJ1-2 | TRBV12-3/TRBV12-4 | many | ASSTRGPAGGYT
TRBJ2-7 | TRBV29-1 | - | SVVAANYEQY
TRBJ1-4 | TRBV10-3 | - | AISGDRGSGKLF
TRBJ2-1 | TRBV3-1 | few | ASSQGDIYNEQF
TRBJ2-3 | TRBV9 | few | ASSVVAGGSADTQY
TRBJ2-7 | TRBV5-1 | few | ASSWIPSYEQY
TRBJ2-6 | TRBV4-2 | many | ASSQGSRGLGANVLT
TRBJ2-7 | TRBV12-3/TRBV12-4 | few | ASSKGRGNSYEQY
TRBJ2-2 | TRBV6-5 | many | ASIPGQGAYGELF
TRBJ2-7 | TRBV9 | many | ASSRSSASIYEQY
TRBJ2-5 | TRBV12-3/TRBV12-4 | few | ASSTGLAAPEY
TRBJ2-1 | TRBV12-3/TRBV12-4 | - | ASSFEPGSHNEQF
TRBJ1-1 | TRBV12-3/TRBV12-4 | few | ASSPGGRSQNTEAF
TRBJ2-3 | TRBV7-9 | - | ASSRMGTVSDTQY
TRBJ2-7 | TRBV30 | few | AWSGGQRYEQY
TRBJ2-3 | TRBV30 | few | AWSKDRNTDTQY
TRBJ2-1 | TRBV2 | many | ASSVGKAGSSYNEQF
TRBJ1-1 | TRBV12-3/TRBV12-4 | few | ASSFNSDNTEAF
TRBJ2-2 | TRBV2 | - | ASSPIHGPGELF
TRBJ2-7 | TRBV5-4 | few | ASSLRGQTYEQY
TRBJ2-7 | TRBV6-5 | - | ASSYSHSYEQY
TRBJ2-1 | TRBV5-6 | many | ASSQDGRSYNEQF
TRBJ2-1 | TRBV4-1 | - | ASSQERVGSYNEQF
TRBJ2-1 | TRBV25-1 | many | ASSERGEGDLGYNEQF